The present T cell receptor beta chain was sequenced within a study of blood T cell repertoires in COVID-19. Study summary: Acute and convalescent COVID-19 specimens originated in the United States, Italy and Spain. The cDNA or gDNA used as material had been derived from T cells, B-cell-depleted T cells, or PBMCs.

J gave up 5 bases and V 5 bases, and 8 bases lay outside the gene matches. CDR3 length: 14 amino acids. Germline V lookup: CDR1 GTSNPN, CDR2 SVGIG (reference sequence). The sample holds one count of this clone. Authors' data handling: Amplified reference gene primers provided the basis for estimating nucleated cell counts. This table comes from immunoSEQ multiplex PCR, and its TCRdb copy is limited to in-frame clones, with some not included. D and trimming were read from the DNA, whereas the V and J calls and clone size are those reported in that table. The table lists 25,000 to 35,000 clones, roughly nine tenths of them singletons.

The source material was peripheral blood. V usage is TRBV30 and J usage is TRBJ2-3, with TRBD2 matching 9 bases. The source of this sequence is a man in his 60s with active COVID-19. The CDR3 spells CAWAGGGAVDTQYF. The CDR3 DNA sequence: TGTGCCTGGGCTGGCGGGGGGGCTGTAGATACGCAGTATTTT.